This entry is about one T cell receptor beta chain. This entry comes from a study of blood T cell repertoires in COVID-19. The V end was cut by 0 bases, the J end by 7 bases, with 12 bases between. The CDR3 extends over 15 amino acids. From germline, CDR1 is SGHTA and CDR2 FQGNSA. The protocol was immunoSEQ multiplex PCR, while the TCRdb copy is restricted to in-frame clones and leaves out a portion. The sample includes 300,000 to 350,000 clones, roughly 88% of them seen just once. The chain is built from TRBV7-2 and TRBJ1-4; perhaps TRBD1 as D (6 bases). The sequencing sample was made of PBMCs or T cells enriched from blood (not recorded which). This clonotype originated in a man younger than 45 who had recovered from COVID-19. Written as DNA, the CDR3 is TGTGCCAGCAGCTTAGCCTTGGGAGGGGGTGAAAAACTGTTTTTT. Amino acids: CASSLALGGGEKLFF. Based on the CDR3 plus reference TRBV7-2 and TRBJ1-4, the full variable domain is GAGVSQSPSNKVTEKGKDVELRCDPISGHTALYWYRQSLGQGLEFLIYFQGNSAPDKSGLPSDRFSAERTGGSVSTLTIQRTQQEDSAVYLCASSLALGGGEKLFFGSGTQLSVL.